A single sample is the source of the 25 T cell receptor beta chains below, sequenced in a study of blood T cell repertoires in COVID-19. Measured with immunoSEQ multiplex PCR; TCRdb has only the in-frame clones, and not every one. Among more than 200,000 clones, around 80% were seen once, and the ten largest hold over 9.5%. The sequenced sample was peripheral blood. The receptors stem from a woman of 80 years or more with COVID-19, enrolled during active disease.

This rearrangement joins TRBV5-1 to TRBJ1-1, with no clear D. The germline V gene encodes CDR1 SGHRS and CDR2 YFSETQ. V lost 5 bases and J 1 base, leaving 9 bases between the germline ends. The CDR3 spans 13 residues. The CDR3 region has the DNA TGCGCCAGCAGGGACGGGAGGAACACTGAAGCTTTCTTT. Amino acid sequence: CASRDGRNTEAFF. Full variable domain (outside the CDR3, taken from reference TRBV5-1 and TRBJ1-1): KAGVTQTPRYLIKTRGQQVTLSCSPISGHRSVSWYQQTPGQGLQFLFEYFSETQRNKGNFPGRFSGRQFSNSRSEMNVSTLELGDSALYLCASRDGRNTEAFFGQGTRLTVV.

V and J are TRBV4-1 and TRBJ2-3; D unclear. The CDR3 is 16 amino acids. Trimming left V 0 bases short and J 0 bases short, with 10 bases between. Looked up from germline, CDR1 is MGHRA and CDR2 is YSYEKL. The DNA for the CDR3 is TGCGCCAGCAGCCAAGATAACCTAGGTAGCACAGATACGCAGTATTTT. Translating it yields CASSQDNLGSTDTQYF.

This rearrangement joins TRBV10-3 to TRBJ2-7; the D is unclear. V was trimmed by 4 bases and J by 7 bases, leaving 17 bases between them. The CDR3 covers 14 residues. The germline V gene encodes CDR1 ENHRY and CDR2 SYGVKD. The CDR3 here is CAISVDNSQEEQYF. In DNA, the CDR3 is TGTGCCATCAGTGTGGATAACAGCCAGGAAGAGCAGTACTTC.

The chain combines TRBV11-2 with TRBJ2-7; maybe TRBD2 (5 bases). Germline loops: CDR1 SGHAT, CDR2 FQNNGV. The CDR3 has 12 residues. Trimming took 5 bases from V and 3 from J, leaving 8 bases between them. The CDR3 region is CASSPRGYEQYV. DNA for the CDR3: TGTGCCAGCAGCCCCCGGGGCTACGAGCAGTACGTC.

The CDR3 sequence: CASTRGSGANVLTF. The CDR3 bases are TGTGCCAGCACGCGTGGTTCAGGGGCCAACGTCCTGACTTTC. The gene calls are TRBV6-5 and TRBJ2-6; no clear D. CDR3 length: 14 residues. From germline, CDR1 is MNHEY and CDR2 SVGAGI. Trimming removed 7 bases from V and 4 bases from J, with 11 bases in between.

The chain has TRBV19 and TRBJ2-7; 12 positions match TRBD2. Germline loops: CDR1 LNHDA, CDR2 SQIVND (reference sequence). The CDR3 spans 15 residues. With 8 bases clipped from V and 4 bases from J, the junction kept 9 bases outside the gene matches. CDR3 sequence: CASSLAGGPGYEQYF. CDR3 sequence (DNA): TGTGCCAGTTCCCTAGCGGGGGGGCCGGGTTACGAGCAGTACTTC.

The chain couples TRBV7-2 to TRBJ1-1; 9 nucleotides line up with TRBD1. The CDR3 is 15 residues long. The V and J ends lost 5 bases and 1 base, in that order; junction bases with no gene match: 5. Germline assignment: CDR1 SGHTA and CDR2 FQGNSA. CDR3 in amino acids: CASSRTGDRNTEAFF. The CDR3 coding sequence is TGTGCCAGCAGCAGGACAGGGGATAGGAACACTGAAGCTTTCTTT.

The CDR3 here is CASSQMGGREDTQYF. In nucleotides, the CDR3 is TGTGCCAGCAGCCAGATGGGTGGCAGGGAAGATACGCAGTATTTT. The chain has TRBV11-2 and TRBJ2-3; perhaps TRBD1 as D (5 bases). The V gene lost 5 bases and the J gene lost 5 bases, with 17 bases spanning the gap. CDR3 length equals 15 residues. Germline loops: CDR1 SGHAT, CDR2 FQNNGV.

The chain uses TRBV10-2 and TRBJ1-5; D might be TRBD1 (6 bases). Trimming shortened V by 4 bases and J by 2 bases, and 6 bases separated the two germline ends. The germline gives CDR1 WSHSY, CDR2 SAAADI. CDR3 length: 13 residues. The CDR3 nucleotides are TGCGCCAGCAGTGGACAGGGCAATCAGCCCCAGCATTTT. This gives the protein CASSGQGNQPQHF.

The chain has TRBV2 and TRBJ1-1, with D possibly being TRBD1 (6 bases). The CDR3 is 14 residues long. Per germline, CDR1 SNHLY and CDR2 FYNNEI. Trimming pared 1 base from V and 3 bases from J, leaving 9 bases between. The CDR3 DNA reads TGTGCCAGCAGTGAAGGGGGGCCGGACACTGAAGCTTTCTTT. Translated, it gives CASSEGGPDTEAFF.

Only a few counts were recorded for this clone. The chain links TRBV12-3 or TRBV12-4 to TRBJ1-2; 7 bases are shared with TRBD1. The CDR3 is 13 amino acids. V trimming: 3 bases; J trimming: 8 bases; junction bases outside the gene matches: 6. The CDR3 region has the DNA TGTGCCAGCAGTTTGGACAGGAGGGCGGGCTACACCTTC. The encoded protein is CASSLDRRAGYTF.

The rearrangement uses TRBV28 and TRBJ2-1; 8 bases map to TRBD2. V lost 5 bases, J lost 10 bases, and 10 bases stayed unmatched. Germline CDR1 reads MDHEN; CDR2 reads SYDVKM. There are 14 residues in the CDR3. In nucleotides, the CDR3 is TGTGCCAGCAGTCCAACCCGTACTAGCGGCGAGCAGTTCTTC. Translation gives CASSPTRTSGEQFF.

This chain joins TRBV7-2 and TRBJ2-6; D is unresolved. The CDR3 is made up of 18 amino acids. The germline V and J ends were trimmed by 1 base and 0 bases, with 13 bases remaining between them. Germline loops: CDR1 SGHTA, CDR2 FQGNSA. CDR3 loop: CASSLGPFGSSGANVLTF. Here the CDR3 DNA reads TGTGCCAGCAGCTTAGGCCCTTTTGGCAGCTCTGGGGCCAACGTCCTGACTTTC. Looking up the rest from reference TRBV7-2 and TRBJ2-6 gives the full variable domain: GAGVSQSPSNKVTEKGKDVELRCDPISGHTALYWYRQSLGQGLEFLIYFQGNSAPDKSGLPSDRFSAERTGGSVSTLTIQRTQQEDSAVYLCASSLGPFGSSGANVLTFGAGSRLTVL.

CDR3 amino acids: CASSPAGGDEKLFF. CDR3 bases: TGTGCCAGCAGCCCGGCAGGGGGAGATGAAAAACTGTTTTTT. This sequence joins TRBV5-4 and TRBJ1-4; 7 positions match TRBD1. The CDR3 runs to 14 residues. Looked up from germline, CDR1 is SGHNT and CDR2 is YYREEE (reference sequence). The junction had 6 bases not matched to a gene; V was cut back by 4 bases and J by 6 bases.

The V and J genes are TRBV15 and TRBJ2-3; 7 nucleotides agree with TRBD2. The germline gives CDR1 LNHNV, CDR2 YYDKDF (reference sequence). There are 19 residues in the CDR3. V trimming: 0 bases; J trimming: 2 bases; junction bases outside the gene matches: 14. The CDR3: CATSREPPNPTSPTDTQYF. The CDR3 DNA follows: TGTGCCACCAGCAGAGAACCACCCAATCCGACTAGCCCCACAGATACGCAGTATTTT.

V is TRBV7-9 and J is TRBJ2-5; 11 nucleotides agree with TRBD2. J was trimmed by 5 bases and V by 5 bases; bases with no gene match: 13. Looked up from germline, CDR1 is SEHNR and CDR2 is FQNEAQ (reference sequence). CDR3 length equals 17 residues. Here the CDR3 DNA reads TGTGCCAGCAGCCGTACTAGCGGGGGATCCGGTAGGGAGACCCAGTACTTC. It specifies CASSRTSGGSGRETQYF. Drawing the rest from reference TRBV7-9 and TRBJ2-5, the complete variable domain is DTGVSQNPRHKITKRGQNVTFRCDPISEHNRLYWYRQTLGQGPEFLTYFQNEAQLEKSRLLSDRFSAERPKGSFSTLEIQRTEQGDSAMYLCASSRTSGGSGRETQYFGPGTRLLVL.

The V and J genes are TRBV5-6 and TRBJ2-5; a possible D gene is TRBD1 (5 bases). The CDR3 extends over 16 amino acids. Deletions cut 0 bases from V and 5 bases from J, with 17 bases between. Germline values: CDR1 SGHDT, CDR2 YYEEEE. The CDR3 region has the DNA TGTGCCAGCAGCTTGGATATGGGCCAGGGTGGGGAGACCCAGTACTTC. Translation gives CASSLDMGQGGETQYF. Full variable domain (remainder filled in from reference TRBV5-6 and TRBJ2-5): DAGVTQSPTHLIKTRGQQVTLRCSPKSGHDTVSWYQQALGQGPQFIFQYYEEEERQRGNFPDRFSGHQFPNYSSELNVNALLLGDSALYLCASSLDMGQGGETQYFGPGTRLLVL.

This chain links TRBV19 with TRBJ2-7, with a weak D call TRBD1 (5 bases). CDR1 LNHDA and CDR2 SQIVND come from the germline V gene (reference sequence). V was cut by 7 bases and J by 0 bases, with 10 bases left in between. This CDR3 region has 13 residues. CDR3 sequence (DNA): TGTGCCAGTATCGACAGTAACTCCTACGAGCAGTACTTC. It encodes CASIDSNSYEQYF.

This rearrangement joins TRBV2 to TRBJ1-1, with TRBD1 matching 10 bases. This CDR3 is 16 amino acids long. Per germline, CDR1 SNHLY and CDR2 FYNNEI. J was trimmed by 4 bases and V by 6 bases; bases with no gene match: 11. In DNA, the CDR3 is TGTGCCAGCAGGGGGTTCGGGACAGGGGCGGGCACTGAAGCTTTCTTT. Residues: CASRGFGTGAGTEAFF.

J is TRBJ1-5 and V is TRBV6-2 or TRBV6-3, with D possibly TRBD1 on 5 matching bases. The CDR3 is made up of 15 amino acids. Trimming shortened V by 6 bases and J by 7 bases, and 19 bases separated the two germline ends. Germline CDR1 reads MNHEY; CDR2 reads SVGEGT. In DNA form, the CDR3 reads TGTGCCAGCAGCCCCGCGACAGTCATGGGACAGCCCCAGCATTTT. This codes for CASSPATVMGQPQHF.

The CDR3 DNA reads TGTGCCAGCAGTCAAATACAGTACGAGCAGTACTTC. Translating it yields CASSQIQYEQYF. The J gene is TRBJ2-7, the V gene TRBV28; no clear D. This CDR3 has 12 amino acids. V lost 5 bases and J lost 4, with 9 bases in between. Germline CDR1 is MDHEN and CDR2 is SYDVKM.

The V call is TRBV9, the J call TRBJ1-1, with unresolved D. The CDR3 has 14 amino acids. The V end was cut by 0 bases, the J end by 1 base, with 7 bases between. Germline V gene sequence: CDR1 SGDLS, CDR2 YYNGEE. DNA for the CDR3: TGTGCCAGCAGCGTAGCTGTAGAGAACACTGAAGCTTTCTTT. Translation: CASSVAVENTEAFF.

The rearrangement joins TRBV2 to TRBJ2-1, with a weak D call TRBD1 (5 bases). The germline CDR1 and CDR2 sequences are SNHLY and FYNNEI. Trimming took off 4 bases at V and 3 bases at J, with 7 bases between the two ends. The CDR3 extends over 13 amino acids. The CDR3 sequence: CASSGQLYNEQFF. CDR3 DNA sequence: TGTGCCAGCAGTGGACAGCTCTACAATGAGCAGTTCTTC.

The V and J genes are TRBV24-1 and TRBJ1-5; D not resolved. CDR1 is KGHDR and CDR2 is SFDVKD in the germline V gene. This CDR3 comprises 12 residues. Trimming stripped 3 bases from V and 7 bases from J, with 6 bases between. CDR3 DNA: TGTGCCACCAGTGATCGGGGACAGCCCCAGCATTTT. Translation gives CATSDRGQPQHF.

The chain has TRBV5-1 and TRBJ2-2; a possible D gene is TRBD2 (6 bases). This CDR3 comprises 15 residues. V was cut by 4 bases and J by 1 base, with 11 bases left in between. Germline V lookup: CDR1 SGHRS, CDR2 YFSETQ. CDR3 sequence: CASSRGTQNTGELFF. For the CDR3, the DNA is TGCGCCAGCAGCCGCGGGACTCAGAACACCGGGGAGCTGTTTTTT.